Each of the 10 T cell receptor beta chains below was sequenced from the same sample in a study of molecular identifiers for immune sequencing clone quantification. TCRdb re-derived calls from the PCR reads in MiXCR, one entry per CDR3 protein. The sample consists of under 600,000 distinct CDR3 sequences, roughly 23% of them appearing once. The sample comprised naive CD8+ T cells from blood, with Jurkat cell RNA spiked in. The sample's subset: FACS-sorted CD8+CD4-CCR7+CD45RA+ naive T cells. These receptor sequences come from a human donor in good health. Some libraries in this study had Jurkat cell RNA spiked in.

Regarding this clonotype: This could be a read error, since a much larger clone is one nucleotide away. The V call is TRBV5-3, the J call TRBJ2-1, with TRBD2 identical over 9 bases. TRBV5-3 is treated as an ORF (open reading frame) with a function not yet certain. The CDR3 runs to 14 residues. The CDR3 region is CASSFSGSYNEQSF. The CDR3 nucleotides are TGTGCCAGCAGCTTTAGCGGGAGTTACAATGAGCAGTCCTTC.

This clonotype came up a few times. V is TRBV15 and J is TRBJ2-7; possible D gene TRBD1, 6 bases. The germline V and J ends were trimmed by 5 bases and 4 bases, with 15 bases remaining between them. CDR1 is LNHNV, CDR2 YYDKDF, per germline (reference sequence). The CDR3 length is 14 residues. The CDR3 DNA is TGTGCCACCAGCCCTGTGGGCACAGGGTACGAGCAGTACTTC. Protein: CATSPVGTGYEQYF.

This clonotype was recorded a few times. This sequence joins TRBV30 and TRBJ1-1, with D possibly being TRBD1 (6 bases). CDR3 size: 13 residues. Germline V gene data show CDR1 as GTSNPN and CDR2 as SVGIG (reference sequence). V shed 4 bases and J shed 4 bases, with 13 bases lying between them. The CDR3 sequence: CAWIRGARTEAFF. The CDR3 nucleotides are TGTGCCTGGATCCGGGGGGCGCGCACTGAAGCTTTCTTT.

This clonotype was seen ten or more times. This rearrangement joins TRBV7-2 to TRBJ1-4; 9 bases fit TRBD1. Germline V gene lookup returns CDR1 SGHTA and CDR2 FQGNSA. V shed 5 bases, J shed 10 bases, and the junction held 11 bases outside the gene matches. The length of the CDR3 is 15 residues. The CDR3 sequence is CASSEPGQGVRKLFF. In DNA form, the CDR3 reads TGTGCCAGCAGCGAGCCGGGACAGGGTGTTCGAAAACTGTTTTTT.

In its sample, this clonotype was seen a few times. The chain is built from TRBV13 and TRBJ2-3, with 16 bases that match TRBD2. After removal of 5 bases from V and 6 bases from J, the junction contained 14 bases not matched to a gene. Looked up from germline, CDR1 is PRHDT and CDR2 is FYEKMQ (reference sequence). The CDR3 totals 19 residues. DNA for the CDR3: TGTGCCAGCAGCCCTACCGGGACTAGCGGGGGGGCGGGTATGGATACGCAGTATTTT. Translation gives CASSPTGTSGGAGMDTQYF.

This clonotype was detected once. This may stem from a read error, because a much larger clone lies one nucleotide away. The CDR3 here is CASSSSISYGYTF. For the CDR3, the DNA is TGTGCCAGCAGCAGCAGTATTAGCTATGGCTACACCTTC. J is TRBJ1-2 and V is TRBV13; no definite D call. The V end lost 5 bases, the J end lost 4 bases, and 11 bases lay between the germline ends. Per the germline V gene, CDR1 is PRHDT and CDR2 is FYEKMQ (reference sequence). The CDR3 loop spans 13 amino acids.

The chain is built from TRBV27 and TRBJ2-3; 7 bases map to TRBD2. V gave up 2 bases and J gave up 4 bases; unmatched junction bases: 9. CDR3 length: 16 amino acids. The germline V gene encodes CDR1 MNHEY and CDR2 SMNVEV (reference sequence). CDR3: CASSLRWEGQADTQYF. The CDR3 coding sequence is TGTGCCAGCAGTTTAAGATGGGAGGGCCAGGCAGATACGCAGTATTTT.

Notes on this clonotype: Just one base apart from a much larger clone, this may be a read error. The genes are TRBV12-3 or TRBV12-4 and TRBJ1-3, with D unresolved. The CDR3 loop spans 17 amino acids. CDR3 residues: CASSTSADGLSGNIIYF. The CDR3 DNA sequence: TGTGCCAGCAGTACTTCAGCGGACGGCCTCTCTGGAAACATCATATATTTT.

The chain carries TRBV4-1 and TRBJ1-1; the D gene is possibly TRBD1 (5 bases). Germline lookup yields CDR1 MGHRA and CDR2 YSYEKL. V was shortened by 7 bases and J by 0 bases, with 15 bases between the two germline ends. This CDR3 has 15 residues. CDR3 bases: TGCGCCAGCACTGGGGGAACAGTTATGAACACTGAAGCTTTCTTT. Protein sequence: CASTGGTVMNTEAFF.

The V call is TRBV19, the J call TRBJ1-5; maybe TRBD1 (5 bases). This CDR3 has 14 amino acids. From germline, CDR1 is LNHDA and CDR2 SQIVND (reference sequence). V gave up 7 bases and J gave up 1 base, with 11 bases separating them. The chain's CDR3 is CASTPGRSNQPQHF. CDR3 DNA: TGTGCCAGTACTCCGGGACGGAGCAATCAGCCCCAGCATTTT.